The entry below gives a single T cell receptor beta chain sequence along with its context. For the second PCR, which ran for 7 to 11 cycles, a sample-barcoded 5' primer and a J-beta primer mix were used. Via MiXCR, TCRdb re-called the 5' RACE reads, giving one row per CDR3 protein. The sample lists 750,000 to 950,000 distinct CDR3 sequences, 20% to 30% occurring once. This specimen belongs to a study of blood T cells in healthy people across ages. Study details: Capturing about one barcoded beta molecule per two T cells was achieved by template switching.

CDR1 is SEHNR and CDR2 is FQNEAQ in the germline V gene (reference sequence). The V gene end was trimmed by 3 bases and the J gene end by 7 bases; junction bases not matched to a gene: 2. CDR3 length equals 12 residues. Healthy Russian Caucasian donors spanned ages roughly 6 to 90 years. This sample also appeared in a second study, on T cells of mothers and their children. This second study says: It was through the M1S primer of the second PCR that sample barcodes and 2-4 random nucleotides were added. No persistent microchimeric T cell clones were detected at roughly 94 clones per million clonotypes sensitivity.

This receptor was taken from a boy between 10 and 17 years old in good health. The chain recombines TRBV7-9 with TRBJ1-1; 7 nucleotides agree with TRBD1. The sequenced sample was blood. Written as DNA, the CDR3 is TGTGCCAGCAGCTTTTCAGGGGGTGAAGCTTTCTTT. Protein product: CASSFSGGEAFF.